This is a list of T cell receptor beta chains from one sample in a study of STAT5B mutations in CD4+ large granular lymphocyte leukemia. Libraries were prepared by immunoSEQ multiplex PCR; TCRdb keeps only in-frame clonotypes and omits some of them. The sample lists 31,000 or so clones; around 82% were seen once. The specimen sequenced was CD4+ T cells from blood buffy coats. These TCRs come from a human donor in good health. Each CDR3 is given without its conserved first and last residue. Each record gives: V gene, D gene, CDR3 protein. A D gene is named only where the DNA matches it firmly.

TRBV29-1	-	SVDSPSTDTQY
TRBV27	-	ASSSSSGSYNSPLH
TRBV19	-	ASRKTDPYGYT
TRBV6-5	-	ASSPGTHTQY
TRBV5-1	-	ASSLKQGPTYEQY
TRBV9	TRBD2	ASSVGLAGVNEQF
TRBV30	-	AWMGQLNSPLH
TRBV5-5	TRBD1	ASSSMSGQGLNTQY
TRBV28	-	ASSQTRGEQF
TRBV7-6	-	ASSYWGETQY
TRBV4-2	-	ASNSEGGTNQPQH
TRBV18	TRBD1	ASSPGTGDTDTQY
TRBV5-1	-	ASSLGPFNSPLH
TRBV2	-	ASRGRVGTLNQPQH
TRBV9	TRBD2	ASSVGNSGAYEQY
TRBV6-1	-	ASSDPDPWSTSYEQY
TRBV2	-	ASRPEQGKVDTQY
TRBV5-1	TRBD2	ASSGGTSGSRETQY
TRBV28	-	ASSLSRLEQF
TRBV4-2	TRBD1	ASSQTPGTGRVNQPQH
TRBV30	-	AWSVPSWGNQPQH
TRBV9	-	ASSVAARTEAF
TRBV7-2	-	ASSLARQTLGNQPQH
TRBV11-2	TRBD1	ASSSRTGGGTIY
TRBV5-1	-	AIGPSPAYEQY
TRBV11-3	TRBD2	ASSLRASGSVETQY
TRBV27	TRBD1	ASSFRGAGNTIY
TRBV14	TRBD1	ASSRRTGGDTEAF
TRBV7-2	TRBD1	ASSKGTGGTDTQY
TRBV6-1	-	ASSQTGNQPQH
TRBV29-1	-	SVAGTGANEQY
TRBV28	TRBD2	ASSLKDSGKSTDTQY
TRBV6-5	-	ASSYSPGGNTEAF
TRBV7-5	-	ARSLEGTRSANEKLF
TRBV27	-	ASSTTIYGDQPQH
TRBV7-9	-	ASSLESPNSPLH
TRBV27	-	ASSPTGWGNQPQH
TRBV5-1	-	ASSFGGLRDGKNTEAF
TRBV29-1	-	SVVSRQETQY
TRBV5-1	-	ASSLFGSGFTDTQY
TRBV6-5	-	ASSTGILTYEQY
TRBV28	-	ASSLYGTEAF